What follows are 25 T cell receptor delta chains derived from one specimen sequenced in a study of gamma-delta chains in newborns, infants, children. TCRdb made new clone calls on the reads using CATT. Found here are about 2,400 delta-chain clones, 8.5% to 10% of them singletons; the top ten hold about a sixth. Sequencing was performed on blood. All receptors come from a child who was a newborn, infant or young child, either healthy, febrile or measles-vaccinated (not recorded which).

In this sample, this clone turned up a few times. This likely stems from a read error, as it lies one base from a far larger clone. The same CDR3 arises from other DNA sequences in this sample as well. The chain carries TRDV2 and TRDJ1; D is perhaps TRDD3 (5 bases). The CDR3 is made up of 14 amino acids. CDR1 is GEAIGNYY and CDR2 is EKD in the germline V gene. The CDR3 nucleotides are TGTGCTTGTGACACCGTGGGATACACCGATAAACTCATCTTT. This translates into CACDTVGYTDKLIF.

This clone is labeled as large. The chain has TRDV2 and TRDJ1; 11 nucleotides align to TRDD3. The CDR3 is 16 residues long. Germline V gene data show CDR1 as GEAIGNYY and CDR2 as EKD. V lost 0 bases, J lost 4 bases, and 6 bases stayed unmatched. The CDR3 protein is CACDTGHWGIVDKLIF. The CDR3 DNA follows: TGTGCCTGTGACACCGGCCACTGGGGGATAGTCGATAAACTCATCTTT.

This clone was seen a few times. This sample includes further DNA sequences coding for the same CDR3. The chain links TRDV1 to TRDJ1; 7 positions agree with TRDD3. The CDR3 sequence is 24 residues long. Trimming removed 0 bases from V and 0 bases from J; junction bases left unmatched: 28. Germline V gene lookup returns CDR1 TSWWSYY and CDR2 QGS. This CDR3 reads CALGELGRLLKVLGGEGYTDKLIF. The CDR3, as DNA: TGTGCTCTTGGGGAACTAGGTCGCCTGCTTAAGGTGCTGGGGGGGGAAGGATACACCGATAAACTCATCTTT.

Judged by abundance, this clone is large (0.1 to 1%). The chain employs TRDV2 and TRDJ3; TRDD3 matches 9 bases. The CDR3 has 19 residues. V lost 2 bases and J lost 0; bases outside the gene matches: 7. Looked up from germline, CDR1 is GEAIGNYY and CDR2 is EKD. In DNA form, the CDR3 reads TGTGCCTGTGACAATGTACTGGGGGACTCCTCCTGGGACACCCGACAGATGTTTTTC. Protein product: CACDNVLGDSSWDTRQMFF.

This clone was counted a few times. This likely reflects a read error, since a far larger clone is one base away. The same CDR3 is also encoded by other DNA sequences in this sample. The chain combines TRDV2 with TRDJ3, with unresolved D. Trimming removed 5 bases at V and 0 bases at J, with 13 bases between. From germline, CDR1 is GEAIGNYY and CDR2 EKD. The length of the CDR3 is 17 residues. This CDR3 reads CACVITARSWDTRQMFF. The CDR3 nucleotides read TGTGCCTGTGTCATTACCGCTCGCTCCTGGGACACCCGACAGATGTTTTTC.

The chain carries TRDV2 and TRDJ3, with 8 bases identical to TRDD3. The CDR3 runs 17 residues. J gave up 0 bases and V 9 bases, and 9 bases lay outside the gene matches. Per the germline V gene, CDR1 is GEAIGNYY and CDR2 is EKD. CDR3 loop: CATVAGGLSWDTRQMFF. The CDR3 DNA is TGTGCCACCGTTGCTGGGGGACTCTCCTGGGACACCCGACAGATGTTTTTC.

This clone was counted between two and nine times. A much larger clonotype is one base distant, so this may be a read error. This sample includes further DNA sequences coding for the same CDR3. The chain couples TRDV2 to TRDJ1; D unclear. CDR1 is GEAIGNYY, CDR2 EKD, per germline. The CDR3 is 13 amino acids. The V end was cut by 3 bases, the J end by 0 bases, with 7 bases between. The CDR3 loop is CACDVLNTDKLIF. The CDR3 coding sequence is TGTGCCTGTGACGTCCTGAACACCGATAAACTCATCTTT.

Regarding this clone: The same CDR3 also results from other DNA sequences found in this sample. This chain uses TRDV2 with TRDJ2; 10 bases are shared with TRDD3. Germline V gives CDR1 GEAIGNYY, CDR2 EKD. The CDR3 consists of 14 residues. V dropped 9 bases and J dropped 0; count of bases not matched to a gene: 3. The CDR3 region has the DNA TGTGCCACGCTGGGGGATACTTTGACAGCACAACTCTTCTTT. Translation gives CATLGDTLTAQLFF.

In its sample, this clone was seen a few times. This chain connects TRDV2 to TRDJ3; D might be TRDD3 (6 bases). The CDR3 runs to 18 residues. The V gene lost 1 base and the J gene lost 0 bases, with 12 bases spanning the gap. In germline, CDR1 is GEAIGNYY, CDR2 EKD. The CDR3 DNA reads TGTGCCTGTGACACGATGGGGGGCACCTCCTGGGACACCCGACAGATGTTTTTC. This codes for CACDTMGGTSWDTRQMFF.

This clone was seen a few times. Translating this DNA gives a protein that differs at residue 12 from the TCRdb one, which belongs to a much larger clone; a read error is likely, and the protein shown is this translation. V gene TRDV2 combines with J gene TRDJ1, with TRDD3 matching 11 bases. Germline V gives CDR1 GEAIGNYY, CDR2 EKD. The CDR3 loop spans 15 amino acids. The DNA for the CDR3 is TGTGCCTGTGACAGGAACTGGGGGATAACCGATAACCTCATCTTT. Its protein product is CACDRNWGITDNLIF.

About this clone: For this DNA, TCRdb reports the protein of a much larger clone, which diverges at residue 12, most likely from a read error; the protein presented here is translated directly from the DNA. This chain connects TRDV2 to TRDJ2; TRDD3 agrees at 11 bases. The CDR3 spans 15 residues. The V gene's germline CDR1 is GEAIGNYY and CDR2 EKD. The CDR3 sequence is CACDTLGDTTAHLFF. The CDR3 region has the DNA TGTGCCTGTGACACATTGGGGGATACGACAGCACACCTCTTCTTT.

This clone came up a few times. This rearrangement joins TRDV1 to TRDJ1, with 12 bases aligning to TRDD3. This CDR3 comprises 30 residues. The germline V gene has CDR1 TSWWSYY and CDR2 QGS. Germline trimming cut 1 base from V and 0 bases from J; bases unmatched to any gene: 42. CDR3 loop: CALGEPGISRSVLPSSGGYANSPYTDKLIF. The CDR3 DNA reads as TGTGCTCTTGGGGAACCCGGGATATCAAGGAGTGTCCTTCCCTCATCTGGGGGATACGCGAACTCGCCGTACACCGATAAACTCATCTTT.

This clone has a handful of counts. The mismatch at residue 14 between this DNA's translation and the TCRdb protein of a much larger clone likely reflects a read error; the protein shown is translated from the DNA. The rearrangement joins TRDV2 to TRDJ1; 12 bases fit TRDD3. After removal of 5 bases from V and 7 bases from J, the junction contained 22 bases not matched to a gene. The CDR3 runs 19 residues. The V gene's germline CDR1 is GEAIGNYY and CDR2 EKD. The CDR3 region has the DNA TGTGCCTGTGGCCTGTACTGGGGGATACAAAGTCGGGGCGGCGCTAAACTCATCTTT. It is translated as CACGLYWGIQSRGGAKLIF.

This clone was seen a few times. The TCRdb protein, from a much larger clone, departs from this DNA's translation at residue 4, likely by read error; the protein shown derives from the DNA. The V call is TRDV2, the J call TRDJ1, with 9 bases aligning to TRDD3. Germline CDR1 and CDR2: GEAIGNYY and EKD. This CDR3 has 18 amino acids. The CDR3 DNA is TGTGCCTGTGCCACCGTCCGTACTGGGGGACGGTACACCGATAAACTCATCTTT. This sequence encodes CACATVRTGGRYTDKLIF.

With regard to this clone: A far bigger clonotype differs at one base, so this is likely a read error. Other DNA sequences of this sample code for an identical CDR3. The rearrangement uses TRDV2 and TRDJ3, with 9 bases fitting TRDD3. The CDR3 extends over 20 amino acids. Germline CDR1 is GEAIGNYY and CDR2 is EKD. Here the CDR3 DNA reads TGTGCCTGCGACACCGTAGGGGGATACTCCAGCTCCTGGGACACCCGACAGATGTTTTTC. Translation gives CACDTVGGYSSSWDTRQMFF.

The sample holds a few counts of this clone. The chain couples TRDV1 to TRDJ2, with 12 bases matching TRDD3. Germline V CDR1 and CDR2: TSWWSYY, QGS. Trimming took 5 bases from V and 4 from J; bases not matched to a gene: 20. CDR3 size: 21 residues. CDR3 bases: TGTGCTCTTGGGACGGCCTTCGACTTTTTACTGGGGGATACTCAGACAGCACAACTCTTCTTT. Translated: CALGTAFDFLLGDTQTAQLFF.

Note on this clone: A junction end diverges from the germline sequence, so it may reflect a read error. This chain links TRDV2 with TRDJ3; 8 bases align to TRDD3. Germline V gene data show CDR1 as GEAIGNYY and CDR2 as EKD. This CDR3 is 17 amino acids long. CDR3 coding DNA: TGTGCCACCGTACTGGGGATACTCTCCTGGGACACCCGACAGACGTTTTTC. The encoded protein is CATVLGILSWDTRQTFF.

By proportion, this clone is medium-sized. The V and J genes are TRDV1 and TRDJ1; 7 bases fit TRDD2. Germline assignment: CDR1 TSWWSYY and CDR2 QGS. V shed 4 bases and J 0 bases; nucleotides not matched to a gene: 26. CDR3 length: 22 residues. The CDR3 reads CALGVTRPSWDPVGMYTDKLIF. CDR3 bases: TGTGCTCTTGGGGTAACCAGGCCTTCCTGGGACCCCGTGGGAATGTACACCGATAAACTCATCTTT.

In its sample, this clone was seen a few times. For this DNA, TCRdb reports the protein of a much larger clone, which diverges at residue 3, most likely from a read error; the protein presented here is translated directly from the DNA. The rearrangement uses TRDV2 and TRDJ1; D may be TRDD3 (5 bases). Germline V gene lookup returns CDR1 GEAIGNYY and CDR2 EKD. This CDR3 has 14 amino acids. CDR3 sequence: CARDTGGREGKLIF. The CDR3 region has the DNA TGTGCCCGTGACACAGGGGGCCGTGAGGGTAAACTCATCTTT.

Points on this clone: This DNA's translation and the protein TCRdb lists, from a much larger clone, do not match at residue 6, likely due to a read error; the protein shown is translated from the DNA. The chain links TRDV2 to TRDJ3; D is possibly TRDD3 (6 bases). Germline-derived CDR1 and CDR2 are GEAIGNYY and EKD. The CDR3 is 18 residues long. Trimming cost V 3 bases and J 0 bases, with 14 bases left between them. CDR3 protein: CACDAPGGSSWDTRQMFF. CDR3 nucleotide sequence: TGTGCCTGTGACGCTCCGGGGGGAAGCTCCTGGGACACCCGACAGATGTTTTTC.

As concerns this clone: This may be a read error: a much more frequent sequence differs by one nucleotide. The sample contains more than one DNA sequence encoding this CDR3. V and J are TRDV1 and TRDJ1; 8 positions agree with TRDD3. This CDR3 spans 19 amino acids. With 1 base clipped from V and 0 bases from J, the junction kept 13 bases outside the gene matches. Germline loops: CDR1 TSWWSYY, CDR2 QGS. DNA of the CDR3: TGTGCTCTTGGGGAACGCAGGGCGTGGGATACGCTTTACACCGATAAACTCATCTTT. Its protein is CALGERRAWDTLYTDKLIF.

About this clone itself: The translation of this DNA and the TCRdb protein of a much larger clone differ at residue 14, probably owing to a read error; the protein shown here is translated from the DNA. The chain has TRDV1 and TRDJ1, with 9 bases identical to TRDD3. The CDR3 is made up of 17 amino acids. The germline V gene encodes CDR1 TSWWSYY and CDR2 QGS. This CDR3 is CALGEPWGIDYTDELIF. CDR3 coding DNA: TGTGCTCTTGGGGAGCCCTGGGGGATCGATTACACCGATGAACTCATCTTT.

This clone is classed as medium-sized. This chain links TRDV2 with TRDJ2, with TRDD3 matching over 13 bases. The CDR3 is 20 amino acids. The junction had 9 bases not matched to a gene; V was cut back by 0 bases and J by 0 bases. Germline V CDR1 and CDR2: GEAIGNYY, EKD. CDR3 region: CACDTLVLGDTQTLTAQLFF. CDR3 coding DNA: TGTGCCTGTGACACCCTTGTACTGGGGGATACGCAGACTTTGACAGCACAACTCTTCTTT.

The V gene is TRDV2, the J gene TRDJ1; 12 nucleotides agree with TRDD3. The length of the CDR3 is 22 residues. Losses at the gene ends were 9 bases for V and 5 bases for J; bases not matched to a gene: 33. Germline V gene data show CDR1 as GEAIGNYY and CDR2 as EKD. This CDR3 is CATLPPSYYLLGDTRSEDKLIF. Here the CDR3 DNA reads TGTGCCACCCTCCCTCCATCCTATTATCTGCTGGGGGATACGCGTTCCGAGGATAAACTCATCTTT.

There are a few counts of this clone. The gene calls are TRDV2 and TRDJ3, with 9 positions matching TRDD3. Looked up from germline, CDR1 is GEAIGNYY and CDR2 is EKD. Trimming cost V 9 bases and J 0 bases; bases outside gene matches: 5. This CDR3 contains 16 residues. CDR3 DNA: TGTGCCACCGTGGGGATACGCTCCTGGGACACCCGACAGATGTTTTTC. This encodes CATVGIRSWDTRQMFF.